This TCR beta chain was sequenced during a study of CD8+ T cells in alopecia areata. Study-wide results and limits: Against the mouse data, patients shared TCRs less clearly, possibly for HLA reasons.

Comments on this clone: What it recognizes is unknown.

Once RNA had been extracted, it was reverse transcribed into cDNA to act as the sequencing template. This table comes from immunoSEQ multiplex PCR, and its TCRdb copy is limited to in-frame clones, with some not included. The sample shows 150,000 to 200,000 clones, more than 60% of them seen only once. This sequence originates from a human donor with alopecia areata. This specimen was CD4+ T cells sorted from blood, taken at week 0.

The CDR3, as DNA: TGTGCCAGCAGCTTACACGGGGACAGGGGAAACATTCAGTACTTC. This encodes CASSLHGDRGNIQYF. The rearrangement links TRBV7-2 to TRBJ2-4, with TRBD1 identical over 10 bases. This CDR3 has 15 residues. Trimming took 2 bases from V and 6 from J; bases not matched to a gene: 4. Germline V lookup: CDR1 SGHTA, CDR2 FQGNSA.